The rows below give T cell receptor beta chains drawn from one sample of a study of shared clonotypes between healthy human individuals. This table comes from immunoSEQ multiplex PCR, and its TCRdb copy is limited to in-frame clones, with some not included. The data hold about 92,000 clones, with 40% to 55% observed a single time. The sequenced material came from PBMCs. All receptors derive from a woman in her 40s in good health. Some clones in this sample may be carry-over from other donors' samples. The CDR3 runs from the conserved cysteine through the conserved F or W. The D gene is left open where the match is weak. Clone sizes are given selectively: once, few, many, or a class where the clone is expanded.

TRBJ2-7	TRBV2	15	.	many	CASSSTDRVGLEQYF	TGTGCCAGCAGTTCGACGGACCGAGTGGGGCTCGAGCAGTACTTC
TRBJ2-7	TRBV7-8	15	TRBD1	.	CASSLDRVISYEQYF	TGTGCCAGCAGCCTTGACAGGGTGATATCCTACGAGCAGTACTTC
TRBJ2-1	TRBV21-1	13	.	few	CASREAGVDEQFF	TGTGCCAGCAGAGAGGCAGGGGTGGATGAGCAGTTCTTC
TRBJ1-2	TRBV5-4	13	.	.	CASSQEELHGYTF	TGTGCCAGCAGCCAAGAGGAGCTACATGGCTACACCTTC
TRBJ1-2	TRBV7-4	13	.	.	CASSLDRGRGYTF	TGTGCCAGCAGCTTAGATCGGGGCCGGGGCTACACCTTC
TRBJ2-4	TRBV30	12	TRBD2	.	CAWNLAGGIQYF	TGTGCCTGGAATCTGGCGGGGGGCATTCAGTACTTC
TRBJ1-4	TRBV7-3	14	TRBD1	many	CASSPRTGEEKLFF	TGTGCCAGCAGCCCCCGGACAGGGGAGGAAAAACTGTTTTTT
TRBJ2-2	TRBV28	16	TRBD2	many	CASTTAGQTLDGELFF	TGTGCCAGCACCACAGCGGGGCAAACCTTGGACGGGGAGCTGTTTTTT
TRBJ2-1	TRBV29-1	10	TRBD2	.	CSVQREEQFF	TGCAGCGTTCAGCGGGAAGAGCAGTTCTTC
TRBJ2-5	TRBV19	13	.	many	CASGQGNEETQYF	TGTGCCAGTGGTCAAGGAAACGAAGAGACCCAGTACTTC
TRBJ2-3	TRBV15	16	TRBD2	.	CATSEGTSGHTDTQYF	TGTGCCACCAGCGAGGGCACTAGCGGCCACACAGATACGCAGTATTTT
TRBJ1-5	TRBV25-1	13	TRBD1	.	CASSDGRGYPQHF	TGTGCCAGCAGTGATGGCAGGGGGTACCCCCAGCATTTT
TRBJ1-1	TRBV7-9	14	.	.	CASSQFRLNTEAFF	TGTGCCAGCAGCCAATTTCGGTTGAACACTGAAGCTTTCTTT
TRBJ2-1	TRBV6-5	12	.	.	CASSYRGGEQFF	TGTGCCAGCAGTTACAGGGGCGGGGAGCAGTTCTTC
TRBJ2-1	TRBV9	13	.	.	CASSVSGYNEQFF	TGTGCCAGCAGCGTATCTGGGTACAATGAGCAGTTCTTC
TRBJ1-1	TRBV9	13	TRBD1	few	CASSVDGTVEAFF	TGTGCCAGCAGCGTAGACGGGACAGTAGAAGCTTTCTTT
TRBJ2-3	TRBV30	16	TRBD2	.	CAWSQGLALIADTQYF	TGTGCCTGGAGTCAGGGACTAGCCCTTATTGCAGATACGCAGTATTTC
TRBJ1-1	TRBV5-1	16	.	.	CASSLNGQGSGTEAFF	TGCGCCAGCAGCTTGAACGGGCAGGGATCGGGCACTGAAGCTTTCTTT
TRBJ2-2	TRBV11-2	14	.	few	CASSLRQNTGELFF	TGTGCCAGCAGCTTGAGACAGAACACCGGGGAGCTGTTTTTT
TRBJ1-2	TRBV10-2	12	.	many	CASSESEGGYTF	TGCGCCAGCAGTGAGTCGGAGGGGGGCTACACCTTC
TRBJ2-2	TRBV5-1	15	.	.	CASSLPDEGTGELFF	TGCGCCAGCAGTTTACCCGATGAGGGCACCGGGGAGCTGTTTTTT
TRBJ2-3	TRBV30	15	.	.	CAWSRASQNTDTQYF	TGTGCCTGGAGTCGAGCTAGTCAAAACACAGATACGCAGTATTTT
TRBJ1-2	TRBV28	14	.	.	CASSWGASNYGYTF	TGTGCCAGCAGCTGGGGCGCCAGTAACTATGGCTACACCTTC
TRBJ2-7	TRBV9	14	.	once	CASSDGVMGREQYF	TGTGCCAGCAGCGACGGGGTTATGGGCCGCGAGCAGTACTTC
TRBJ2-1	TRBV28	15	TRBD1	.	CASSPTDRDAQERFF	TGTGCCAGCAGCCCCACAGACAGGGACGCCCAGGAGCGGTTCTTC